The 32 T cell receptor beta chains listed next were all sequenced from one sample in a study of T cells in Graves' hyperthyroidism and ophthalmopathy. RNA transcripts yielded amplified TCR beta CDR3 regions. The TCR CDR3 was amplified in a first-round RT-PCR using the HTBI primer set. One entry per CDR3 protein, called by TCRdb with MiXCR from the multiplex PCR reads. The sample carries 300,000 to 500,000 distinct CDR3 sequences, 11% to 15% recorded once. Source material: blood. The receptors originated from a middle-aged man with Graves' ophthalmopathy.

V usage is TRBV30 and J usage is TRBJ2-2; 9 nucleotides line up with TRBD2. The CDR3 consists of 15 residues. From germline, CDR1 is GTSNPN and CDR2 SVGIG (reference sequence). The V gene end was trimmed by 2 bases and the J gene end by 3 bases; junction bases not matched to a gene: 4. CDR3 region: CAWSMGLADTGELFF. Written as DNA, the CDR3 is TGTGCCTGGAGTATGGGACTAGCAGACACCGGGGAGCTGTTTTTT.

This clonotype was detected many times. The rearrangement joins TRBV7-9 to TRBJ2-7; D ambiguous. Germline V gene lookup returns CDR1 SEHNR and CDR2 FQNEAQ (reference sequence). This CDR3 has 11 residues. V was cut by 5 bases and J by 7 bases, with 9 bases left in between. DNA of the CDR3: TGTGCCAGCAGCCCGGTTTTTGAGCAGTACTTC. It codes for CASSPVFEQYF.

This clonotype was recorded many times. V usage is TRBV3-1 and J usage is TRBJ2-1; 10 nucleotides align to TRBD1. Germline trimming cut 4 bases from V and 3 bases from J; bases unmatched to any gene: 6. The CDR3 covers 16 residues. Germline-derived CDR1 and CDR2 are LGHDT and YNNKEL (reference sequence). The CDR3 coding sequence is TGTGCCAGCAGCCCCGCCGGGACAGGGGTCTACAATGAGCAGTTCTTC. It codes for CASSPAGTGVYNEQFF.

On this clonotype: The junction departs from germline at one end; a sequencing error may be responsible. V is TRBV7-6 and J is TRBJ2-3; 7 bases map to TRBD2. CDR1 is SGHVS, CDR2 FNYEAQ, per germline. This CDR3 region has 16 residues. CDR3 region: CDSSLVGGGLGDTQYF. CDR3 in DNA: TGTGACAGCAGCTTAGTGGGCGGGGGACTTGGGGATACGCAGTATTTT.

This clonotype was seen only a few times. The chain uses TRBV12-3 or TRBV12-4 and TRBJ2-3; D call uncertain. With 6 bases removed from V and 7 bases from J, the gap between germline ends came to 8 bases. This CDR3 comprises 11 residues. This chain's CDR3 is CASSFQNTQYF. The DNA for the CDR3 is TGTGCCAGCAGCTTCCAAAATACGCAGTATTTT.

This clonotype was seen only a few times. The chain joins TRBV7-8 to TRBJ1-6; a weak D match, TRBD1 (5 bases). Germline CDR1 is SGHVS and CDR2 is FQNEAQ. The V end lost 5 bases, the J end lost 9 bases, and 20 bases lay between the germline ends. There are 16 residues in the CDR3. This CDR3 reads CASSTDTGIGASPLHF. Here the CDR3 DNA reads TGTGCCAGCAGCACCGATACTGGCATCGGGGCTTCACCCCTCCACTTT.

The chain combines TRBV20-1 with TRBJ1-4; 9 nucleotides align to TRBD1. From germline, CDR1 is DFQATT and CDR2 SNEGSKA (reference sequence). J was trimmed by 8 bases and V by 0 bases; bases with no gene match: 7. This CDR3 region has 15 residues. The CDR3 DNA reads as TGCAGTGCTAGAGATAGGGACAGGGACGGAGAAAAACTGTTTTTT. Translated, it gives CSARDRDRDGEKLFF.

This chain connects TRBV20-1 to TRBJ2-3, with TRBD2 matching over 12 bases. Germline V gene lookup returns CDR1 DFQATT and CDR2 SNEGSKA (reference sequence). Trimming cost V 6 bases and J 2 bases; bases outside gene matches: 6. This CDR3 comprises 15 residues. Here the CDR3 DNA reads TGCAGTGCAGATGGACTAGCGGGAAACACAGATACGCAGTATTTT. It translates to CSADGLAGNTDTQYF.

This clonotype has a handful of counts. V gene TRBV29-1 combines with J gene TRBJ2-7, with 7 nucleotides matching TRBD1. Losses at the gene ends were 8 bases for V and 6 bases for J; bases not matched to a gene: 7. From germline, CDR1 is SQVTM and CDR2 ANQGSEA. The CDR3 sequence is 11 residues long. CDR3 sequence reads: CSTRTGPEQYF. CDR3 bases: TGCAGCACTCGGACAGGCCCCGAGCAGTACTTC.

The chain combines TRBV12-3 or TRBV12-4 with TRBJ1-2; unclear D gene. The CDR3 is 13 residues long. The ends were cut back, 7 bases at V and 8 bases at J, with 17 bases in the middle. This chain's CDR3 is CASTQGPPGGYTF. The CDR3 DNA sequence: TGTGCCAGCACCCAAGGACCCCCGGGGGGCTACACCTTC.

This clonotype has just a few counts. The rearrangement uses TRBV25-1 and TRBJ2-7, with 8 bases matching TRBD2. The CDR3 totals 15 residues. V lost 1 base, J lost 1 base, and 3 bases stayed unmatched. The germline V gene encodes CDR1 MGHDK and CDR2 SYGVNS. The CDR3 DNA sequence: TGTGCCAGCAGTGAATCGGGGGGGCGGTCCTACGAGCAGTACTTC. Protein: CASSESGGRSYEQYF.

Of note for this clonotype: This may stem from a read error, because a much larger clone lies one nucleotide away. This chain joins TRBV11-3 and TRBJ1-1; D might be TRBD1 (6 bases). V was clipped by 8 bases and J by 3 bases, with 19 bases between them. This CDR3 contains 15 residues. Germline CDR1 reads SGHNT; CDR2 reads YENEEA. The CDR3, as DNA: TGTGCCAGCGGGGTCATGGGGGCCGGGTACACTGAAGCTTTCTTT. As protein: CASGVMGAGYTEAFF.

This clonotype has ten or more counts. The chain uses TRBV11-1 and TRBJ1-1; perhaps TRBD1 as D (5 bases). Deletions cut 6 bases from V and 8 bases from J, with 19 bases between. Germline lookup yields CDR1 SGHAT and CDR2 FQDESV (reference sequence). CDR3 length equals 14 residues. CDR3 loop: CASSQKPGPSEAFF. For the CDR3, the DNA is TGTGCCAGCAGTCAGAAACCGGGACCGAGCGAAGCTTTCTTT.

This chain uses TRBV24-1 with TRBJ2-2; 15 bases match TRBD2. This CDR3 has 17 amino acids. Germline values: CDR1 KGHDR, CDR2 SFDVKD. V lost 5 bases, J lost 6 bases, and 6 bases stayed unmatched. The CDR3 here is CATSGTSGRAGPGELFF. Here the CDR3 DNA reads TGTGCCACCAGTGGGACTAGCGGGAGGGCCGGACCCGGGGAGCTGTTTTTT.

With respect to this clonotype: Since a much larger clone is just one base distant, this may be a read error. The chain carries TRBV12-3 or TRBV12-4 and TRBJ1-1; D not certain. The CDR3 is made up of 15 amino acids. CDR3 in amino acids: CASSLLAGRNTEALF. In DNA form, the CDR3 reads TGTGCCAGCAGTTTACTCGCAGGACGCAACACTGAAGCTCTCTTT.

This clonotype was recorded at least ten times. The chain joins TRBV12-3 or TRBV12-4 to TRBJ2-3; 8 bases match TRBD1. The CDR3 has 18 amino acids. Unmatched junction bases numbered 15, after V lost 6 bases and J lost 1 base. DNA of the CDR3: TGTGCCAGCAGCGGTACCGGCATGACAGGGGAGGGCACAGATACGCAGTATTTT. This gives the protein CASSGTGMTGEGTDTQYF.

This clonotype occurred many times. The rearrangement links TRBV2 to TRBJ1-5, with a tentative D call TRBD1 (5 bases). This CDR3 is 13 amino acids long. Germline values: CDR1 SNHLY, CDR2 FYNNEI. V lost 6 bases to trimming and J lost 2 bases, with 8 bases between them. CDR3 nucleotides: TGTGCCAGCAGCGTGACAGGCAATCAGCCCCAGCATTTT. This encodes CASSVTGNQPQHF.

The V call is TRBV20-1, the J call TRBJ2-4; D is possibly TRBD1 (5 bases). Germline V gene data show CDR1 as DFQATT and CDR2 as SNEGSKA (reference sequence). The V end lost 3 bases, the J end lost 0 bases, and 24 bases lay between the germline ends. The CDR3 has 19 amino acids. CDR3 residues: CSARDPDKLAGEAKNIQYF. The CDR3 DNA reads TGCAGTGCTAGGGATCCGGACAAATTGGCCGGAGAAGCCAAAAACATTCAGTACTTC.

This clonotype was found many times. V gene TRBV13 combines with J gene TRBJ2-1, with 8 bases matching TRBD2. Trimming at V came to 7 bases and at J to 5 bases, leaving 7 bases not matched to a gene. Germline V gene lookup returns CDR1 PRHDT and CDR2 FYEKMQ (reference sequence). The CDR3 is 14 residues long. The DNA of the CDR3 is TGTGCCAGCACCCCTGGGACTAGAAACAATGAGCAGTTCTTC. Translation: CASTPGTRNNEQFF.

This clonotype has at least ten counts. J is TRBJ1-1 and V is TRBV3-1; D is perhaps TRBD1 (6 bases). Germline CDR1 reads LGHDT; CDR2 reads YNNKEL (reference sequence). The CDR3 spans 14 residues. The V gene lost 4 bases and the J gene lost 3 bases, with 12 bases spanning the gap. In nucleotides, the CDR3 is TGTGCCAGCAGCCTAGGGGGTCGCGACACTGAAGCTTTCTTT. Translation gives CASSLGGRDTEAFF.

This clonotype was detected a few times. A much larger clone differs from this one at a single base, so this may be a read error. Without the conserved terminal phenylalanine or tryptophan, this CDR3 likely stems from a read error. The chain uses TRBV30 and TRBJ2-2; D uncertain. V lost 2 bases to trimming and J lost 7 bases, with 14 bases between them. CDR3 length: 14 residues. Germline V CDR1 and CDR2: GTSNPN, SVGIG (reference sequence). CDR3 sequence: CAWSLIPLIGELFV. As DNA, the CDR3 is TGTGCCTGGAGTTTGATCCCGCTCATCGGGGAGCTGTTTGTT.

The chain has TRBV28 and TRBJ2-4; D might be TRBD1 (5 bases). V was clipped by 2 bases and J by 7 bases, with 9 bases between them. The CDR3 loop spans 13 amino acids. Per germline, CDR1 MDHEN and CDR2 SYDVKM. Here the CDR3 reads CASSLRGHNIQYF. Written as DNA, the CDR3 is TGTGCCAGCAGTTTAAGGGGTCACAACATTCAGTACTTC.

This clonotype was counted ten times or more. The chain joins TRBV6-2 or TRBV6-3 to TRBJ2-1; D perhaps matches TRBD1 (5 bases). This CDR3 has 13 residues. V dropped 0 bases and J dropped 9 bases, with 9 bases sitting between them. The germline gives CDR1 MNHEY, CDR2 SVGEGT. CDR3 sequence (DNA): TGTGCCAGCAGTTACTCTAGGGGCGGTGAGCAGTTCTTC. Its translation is CASSYSRGGEQFF.

This clonotype was detected ten times or more. The V gene is TRBV7-2, the J gene TRBJ2-3; 7 bases map to TRBD1. Per germline, CDR1 SGHTA and CDR2 FQGNSA. The V and J ends lost 1 base and 6 bases, in that order; junction bases with no gene match: 7. The CDR3 is 15 residues long. CDR3 DNA: TGTGCCAGCAGCTTAGTTGGGACAGCCGTGGATACGCAGTATTTT. Translating it yields CASSLVGTAVDTQYF.

This clonotype turned up a few times. The rearrangement joins TRBV12-3 or TRBV12-4 to TRBJ1-5, with no clear D. The CDR3 runs 14 residues. V was pared by 6 bases and J by 6 bases, with 15 bases between. For the CDR3, the DNA is TGTGCCAGCAGCACGGGATGGGGAGGTCAGCCCCAGCATTTT. Translated, it gives CASSTGWGGQPQHF.

The chain has TRBV3-1 and TRBJ2-3; weak D call: TRBD2 (6 bases). From germline, CDR1 is LGHDT and CDR2 YNNKEL (reference sequence). This CDR3 region has 13 residues. Trimming left V 2 bases short and J 7 bases short, with 10 bases between. The CDR3: CASSQLAPNTQYF. The CDR3 nucleotides read TGTGCCAGCAGCCAACTAGCGCCGAATACGCAGTATTTT.

This clonotype was recorded many times. The chain employs TRBV18 and TRBJ2-1, with 13 nucleotides matching TRBD2. Trimming cost V 5 bases and J 0 bases; bases outside gene matches: 4. Germline V gene lookup returns CDR1 KGHSH and CDR2 LQKENI. The CDR3 covers 17 residues. The CDR3 region is CASSSGLAGLSYNEQFF. CDR3 coding DNA: TGTGCCAGCTCATCGGGACTAGCGGGGCTCTCCTACAATGAGCAGTTCTTC.

This clonotype was counted ten times or more. The genes are TRBV4-1 and TRBJ1-1; D gene unclear. Per germline, CDR1 MGHRA and CDR2 YSYEKL. V was pared by 2 bases and J by 4 bases, with 11 bases between. This CDR3 is 14 amino acids long. CDR3 DNA: TGCGCCAGCAGCCAACAAATAGACGGCACTGAAGCTTTCTTT. Translation gives CASSQQIDGTEAFF.

The V call is TRBV4-1, the J call TRBJ2-7; possible D gene TRBD2, 6 bases. Trimming cost V 4 bases and J 2 bases, with 15 bases left between them. Germline-derived CDR1 and CDR2 are MGHRA and YSYEKL. This CDR3 contains 15 residues. CDR3 sequence reads: CASSRLGVATYEQYF. In nucleotides, the CDR3 is TGCGCCAGCAGCCGACTAGGGGTGGCGACCTACGAGCAGTACTTC.

CDR3: CAGSRSMGETQYF. CDR3 bases: TGTGCCGGCTCCAGGTCCATGGGAGAGACCCAGTACTTC. The chain joins TRBV19 to TRBJ2-5; unclear D gene. The V gene lost 11 bases and the J gene lost 4 bases, with 17 bases spanning the gap. Germline assignment: CDR1 LNHDA and CDR2 SQIVND (reference sequence). CDR3 length equals 13 residues.

The chain recombines TRBV24-1 with TRBJ2-1; 13 positions agree with TRBD2. The germline CDR1 and CDR2 sequences are KGHDR and SFDVKD. The CDR3 runs 17 residues. The trim removed 3 bases at V and 7 bases at J, leaving 8 bases unmatched. The CDR3 nucleotides are TGTGCCACCAGTGATCCCCGGACTAGCGGGAGAAATAATGAGCAGTTCTTC. It codes for CATSDPRTSGRNNEQFF.

Ten or more counts support this clonotype. The chain couples TRBV4-2 to TRBJ2-1; TRBD2 matches 15 bases. V lost 3 bases to trimming and J lost 8 bases; unmatched junction nucleotides: 8. Looked up from germline, CDR1 is LGHNA and CDR2 is YNFKEQ. The CDR3 is 17 residues long. DNA of the CDR3: TGTGCCAGCAGCCAGCTTGCCGGGACTAGCGGGAGGTATGAGCAGTTCTTC. Translating gives CASSQLAGTSGRYEQFF.